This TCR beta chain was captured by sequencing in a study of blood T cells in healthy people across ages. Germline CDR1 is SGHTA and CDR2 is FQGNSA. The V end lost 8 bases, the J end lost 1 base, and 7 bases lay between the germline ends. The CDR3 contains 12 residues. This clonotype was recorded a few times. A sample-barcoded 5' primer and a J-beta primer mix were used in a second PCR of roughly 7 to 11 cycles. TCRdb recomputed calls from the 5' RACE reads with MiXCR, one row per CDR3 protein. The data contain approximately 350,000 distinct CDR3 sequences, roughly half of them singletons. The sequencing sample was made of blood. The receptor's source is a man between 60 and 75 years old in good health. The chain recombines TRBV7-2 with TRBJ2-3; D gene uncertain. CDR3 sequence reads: CASRYRTDTQYF. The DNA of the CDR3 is TGTGCCAGCCGCTACCGCACAGATACGCAGTATTTT.